Below are 25 T cell receptor beta chains sequenced from a single sample in a study of cytomegalovirus exposure and HLA in healthy donors. The study ran its PCR with 60 Vbeta and 13 Jbeta primers. The method was immunoSEQ multiplex PCR; TCRdb's version includes in-frame clones alone and lacks a portion of them. This sample yields 150,000 to 200,000 clones, of which 75% to 90% are seen a single time; approximately 6.7% belongs to the top ten. The material sequenced was PBMCs. The receptors were gathered from a man aged 25-40 years in good health and CMV-seropositive.

The V call is TRBV28, the J call TRBJ2-3, with 13 bases matching TRBD2. The CDR3 runs to 15 residues. Germline V gene sequence: CDR1 MDHEN, CDR2 SYDVKM. The V and J ends lost 6 bases and 4 bases, in that order; junction bases with no gene match: 4. CDR3 sequence reads: CASSLGLAGSDTQYF. The CDR3 DNA reads as TGTGCCAGCAGCCTGGGACTAGCGGGATCAGATACGCAGTATTTT.

This sequence joins TRBV2 and TRBJ2-1; tentative D call: TRBD2 (6 bases). V was clipped by 8 bases and J by 8 bases, with 16 bases between them. This CDR3 is 13 amino acids long. Germline V gene lookup returns CDR1 SNHLY and CDR2 FYNNEI. CDR3 in amino acids: CASQSGLWDEQFF. The DNA of the CDR3 is TGTGCCAGCCAATCGGGACTCTGGGATGAGCAGTTCTTC.

The rearrangement uses TRBV19 and TRBJ2-3, with 11 bases matching TRBD2. Germline loops: CDR1 LNHDA, CDR2 SQIVND (reference sequence). The length of the CDR3 is 16 residues. Trimming at V came to 6 bases and at J to 5 bases, leaving 10 bases not matched to a gene. The CDR3 sequence is CASRELAGDWGDTQYF. The CDR3, as DNA: TGTGCCAGTAGAGAACTAGCGGGAGATTGGGGAGATACGCAGTATTTT.

The genes are TRBV5-1 and TRBJ1-2; a weak D match, TRBD1 (5 bases). The CDR3 is made up of 15 amino acids. CDR1 and CDR2 (germline): SGHRS, YFSETQ. V lost 4 bases and J lost 1, with 14 bases in between. CDR3 sequence: CASSRDTQGNYGYTF. CDR3 nucleotides: TGCGCCAGCAGCAGAGACACCCAGGGTAACTATGGCTACACCTTC.

J is TRBJ2-1 and V is TRBV27; 8 positions agree with TRBD2. The CDR3 loop spans 14 amino acids. Germline V gene sequence: CDR1 MNHEY, CDR2 SMNVEV (reference sequence). With V trimmed by 8 bases and J by 7 bases, 10 bases remained unmatched. The CDR3 protein is CASSHERENNEQFF. The CDR3, as DNA: TGTGCCAGCTCACACGAGCGGGAGAATAATGAGCAGTTCTTC.

The V gene is TRBV4-1, the J gene TRBJ2-1, with 8 positions matching TRBD1. The CDR3 spans 15 residues. CDR1 and CDR2 (germline): MGHRA, YSYEKL. The V gene end was trimmed by 4 bases and the J gene end by 7 bases; junction bases not matched to a gene: 9. CDR3 amino acids: CASSPGQGGTNEQFF. Written as DNA, the CDR3 is TGCGCCAGCAGCCCCGGACAGGGCGGGACGAATGAGCAGTTCTTC.

This CDR3 reads CSVEREGRKTDTQYF. The CDR3 DNA reads as TGCAGCGTTGAGCGGGAGGGCCGGAAGACAGATACGCAGTATTTT. The rearrangement links TRBV29-1 to TRBJ2-3, with 9 bases aligning to TRBD2. The CDR3 is 15 residues long. Germline assignment: CDR1 SQVTM and CDR2 ANQGSEA. The ends lost 3 bases at V and 3 bases at J; junction bases unmatched: 7.

The rearrangement joins TRBV6-5 to TRBJ2-1, with TRBD2 matching over 9 bases. V shed 8 bases and J 8 bases; nucleotides not matched to a gene: 10. The CDR3 runs 14 residues. From germline, CDR1 is MNHEY and CDR2 SVGAGI. Here the CDR3 DNA reads TGTGCCAGCGGGGTTTCGGCGGGAGGGGATGAGCAGTTCTTC. Its protein product is CASGVSAGGDEQFF.

The J gene is TRBJ2-7, the V gene TRBV19; D perhaps matches TRBD2 (6 bases). The length of the CDR3 is 16 residues. Trimming shortened V by 5 bases and J by 1 base, and 18 bases separated the two germline ends. In germline, CDR1 is LNHDA, CDR2 SQIVND (reference sequence). The CDR3 spells CASSAHRESLSYEQYF. The CDR3 DNA sequence: TGTGCCAGTAGTGCCCATCGGGAGTCCCTTTCCTACGAGCAGTACTTC.

The V and J genes are TRBV19 and TRBJ1-2, with TRBD1 matching over 9 bases. V lost 7 bases, J lost 7 bases, and 19 bases stayed unmatched. Germline V lookup: CDR1 LNHDA, CDR2 SQIVND (reference sequence). CDR3 length: 17 residues. DNA of the CDR3: TGTGCCAGTACCACCATCCTTAAAAGGGACAGGGTGGGTGGCTACACCTTC. The encoded protein is CASTTILKRDRVGGYTF.

This chain uses TRBV11-3 with TRBJ2-1, with 10 bases that match TRBD1. This CDR3 contains 16 residues. The V gene's germline CDR1 is SGHNT and CDR2 YENEEA. With V trimmed by 5 bases and J by 7 bases, 11 bases remained unmatched. The CDR3 protein is CASSARQGAFINEQFF. The CDR3 DNA sequence: TGTGCCAGCAGCGCCAGACAGGGGGCGTTTATTAATGAGCAGTTCTTC.

The gene calls are TRBV28 and TRBJ2-1; D is perhaps TRBD2 (6 bases). V was pared by 3 bases and J by 2 bases, with 17 bases between. Germline CDR1 MDHEN, CDR2 SYDVKM. The CDR3 is made up of 17 amino acids. The CDR3, as DNA: TGTGCCAGCAGTTTGGGGGTTAGGGGACTCGCCTACAATGAGCAGTTCTTC. Protein product: CASSLGVRGLAYNEQFF. The full variable domain, with the rest looked up from reference TRBV28 and TRBJ2-1, is DVKVTQSSRYLVKRTGEKVFLECVQDMDHENMFWYRQDPGLGLRLIYFSYDVKMKEKGDIPEGYSVSREKKERFSLILESASTNQTSMYLCASSLGVRGLAYNEQFFGPGTRLTVL.

In its sample, this clone was seen a few times. The DNA of the CDR3 is TGCGCCAGCAGCCTCTCAGGGGGCATGAACACTGAAGCTTTCTTT. It yields the protein CASSLSGGMNTEAFF. The rearrangement uses TRBV4-1 and TRBJ1-1; 8 nucleotides align to TRBD1. Per germline, CDR1 MGHRA and CDR2 YSYEKL. CDR3 length equals 15 residues. The V segment lost 4 bases and the J segment 0 bases; nucleotides outside the gene matches: 4.

The chain recombines TRBV5-1 with TRBJ1-4; 7 bases align to TRBD1. The V gene's germline CDR1 is SGHRS and CDR2 YFSETQ. Losses at the gene ends were 7 bases for V and 0 bases for J; bases not matched to a gene: 3. The CDR3 has 14 amino acids. This chain's CDR3 is CASRTGPTNEKLFF. Here the CDR3 DNA reads TGCGCCAGCCGGACAGGCCCAACTAATGAAAAACTGTTTTTT.

The CDR3 spells CASSLRHHQNQPQHF. Written as DNA, the CDR3 is TGTGCCAGCAGCCTGCGACACCACCAAAATCAGCCCCAGCATTTT. The V call is TRBV11-2, the J call TRBJ1-5; D ambiguous. The CDR3 totals 15 residues. CDR1 and CDR2 from the germline V gene are SGHAT and FQNNGV. Trimming shortened V by 5 bases and J by 4 bases, and 15 bases separated the two germline ends.

The gene calls are TRBV27 and TRBJ1-4; D gene ambiguous. The CDR3 is made up of 12 amino acids. V gave up 3 bases and J gave up 8 bases, with 7 bases separating them. Germline V gene sequence: CDR1 MNHEY, CDR2 SMNVEV (reference sequence). CDR3 nucleotide sequence: TGTGCCAGCAGTTTGAGAGGGGAAAAACTGTTTTTT. Translating gives CASSLRGEKLFF.

This clone was picked up a small number of times. The chain has TRBV7-9 and TRBJ1-1; D uncertain. The germline V gene has CDR1 SEHNR and CDR2 FQNEAQ (reference sequence). The CDR3 extends over 12 amino acids. The CDR3 sequence is CSIVLRGTEAFF. In nucleotides, the CDR3 is TGTTCCATAGTGTTGCGGGGAACTGAAGCTTTCTTT.

This sequence joins TRBV29-1 and TRBJ2-3, with D perhaps matching TRBD1 (8 bases). V lost 7 bases, J lost 2 bases, and 19 bases lay in between. Per the germline V gene, CDR1 is SQVTM and CDR2 is ANQGSEA. CDR3 length: 15 amino acids. The CDR3 nucleotides read TGCAGCGCCCAGGGGGCTAGCGGTATCACAGATACGCAGTATTTT. Translation gives CSAQGASGITDTQYF.

The chain employs TRBV9 and TRBJ2-7; 7 positions agree with TRBD2. CDR3 length equals 17 residues. Germline loops: CDR1 SGDLS, CDR2 YYNGEE. Germline trimming cut 1 base from V and 6 bases from J; bases unmatched to any gene: 16. This CDR3 reads CASSVKEGGARFGEQYF. Written as DNA, the CDR3 is TGTGCCAGCAGCGTAAAGGAGGGAGGGGCTCGGTTCGGCGAGCAGTACTTC.

This chain joins TRBV11-2 and TRBJ1-5; 8 bases are shared with TRBD1. Looked up from germline, CDR1 is SGHAT and CDR2 is FQNNGV. Unmatched junction bases numbered 8, after V lost 5 bases and J lost 5 bases. CDR3 length: 15 residues. CDR3 residues: CASSIDRGFDQPQHF. CDR3 nucleotide sequence: TGTGCCAGCAGCATCGACAGGGGCTTCGATCAGCCCCAGCATTTT.

This chain connects TRBV5-8 to TRBJ2-7; 7 bases match TRBD1. The CDR3 spans 14 residues. V shed 0 bases, J shed 1 base, and the junction held 1 base outside the gene matches. Germline loops: CDR1 SGHTS, CDR2 YDEGEE. The DNA of the CDR3 is TGTGCCAGCAGCTTGGGACAGGGTTCCTACGAGCAGTACTTC. Its translation is CASSLGQGSYEQYF.

The chain links TRBV19 to TRBJ1-2, with TRBD1 as a possible D gene (6 bases). Trimming left V 1 base short and J 1 base short, with 10 bases between. Germline loops: CDR1 LNHDA, CDR2 SQIVND (reference sequence). The CDR3 is 15 amino acids. For the CDR3, the DNA is TGTGCCAGTAGTATAGGAGGACAGATTAACTATGGCTACACCTTC. It translates to CASSIGGQINYGYTF.

The chain carries TRBV5-1 and TRBJ1-4; D unclear. The length of the CDR3 is 15 residues. The germline CDR1 and CDR2 sequences are SGHRS and YFSETQ. Trimming pared 0 bases from V and 2 bases from J, leaving 8 bases between. The DNA of the CDR3 is TGCGCCAGCAGCTTGGGCCAGGTGACTAATGAAAAACTGTTTTTT. This sequence encodes CASSLGQVTNEKLFF.

The rearrangement joins TRBV27 to TRBJ1-5; 8 nucleotides agree with TRBD1. CDR1 and CDR2 from the germline V gene are MNHEY and SMNVEV (reference sequence). The CDR3 runs 15 residues. The V gene end was trimmed by 6 bases and the J gene end by 3 bases; junction bases not matched to a gene: 7. The CDR3 coding sequence is TGTGCCAGCAGCCGGGGGGACAGGCCCAATCAGCCCCAGCATTTT. It specifies CASSRGDRPNQPQHF.

The chain recombines TRBV5-4 with TRBJ2-5, with 7 bases identical to TRBD2. This CDR3 spans 13 amino acids. From germline, CDR1 is SGHNT and CDR2 YYREEE (reference sequence). J was trimmed by 2 bases and V by 7 bases; bases with no gene match: 5. The CDR3 DNA sequence: TGTGCCAGCGCCTTGGGACTACAAGAGACCCAGTACTTC. Encoded protein: CASALGLQETQYF.